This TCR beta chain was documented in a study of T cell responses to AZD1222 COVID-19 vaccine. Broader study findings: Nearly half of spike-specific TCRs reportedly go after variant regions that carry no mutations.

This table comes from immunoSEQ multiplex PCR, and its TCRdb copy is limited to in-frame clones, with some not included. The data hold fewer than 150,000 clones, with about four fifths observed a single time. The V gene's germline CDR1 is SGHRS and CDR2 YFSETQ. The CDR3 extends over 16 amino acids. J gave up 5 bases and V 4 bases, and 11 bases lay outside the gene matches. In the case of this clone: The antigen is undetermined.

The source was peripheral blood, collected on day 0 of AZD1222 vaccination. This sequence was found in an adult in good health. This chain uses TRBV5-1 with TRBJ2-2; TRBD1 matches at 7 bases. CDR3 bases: TGCGCCAGCAGCCCTCTAAGACAGGGTCGGACCGGGGAGCTGTTTTTT. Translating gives CASSPLRQGRTGELFF.